The next 17 T cell receptor beta chains were all read from a single sample in a study of radiotherapy plus CTLA-4 blockade in lung cancer. TCRdb's table, derived via immunoSEQ multiplex PCR, lists solely in-frame clones and lacks some. The sample records around 80,000 clones, about 84% being singletons. The source material was peripheral blood, sampled from a patient treated with radiotherapy plus ipilimumab. The origin of the receptors is a human donor with non-small cell lung cancer who had stable disease on radiotherapy plus ipilimumab.

The CDR3 sequence is CASSEGWQGLSGDYEQYF. The CDR3 coding sequence is TGTGCCAGCAGTGAAGGTTGGCAGGGACTCTCAGGGGACTACGAGCAGTACTTC. The gene calls are TRBV2 and TRBJ2-7; tentatively, D is TRBD1 or TRBD2 (6 bases each). Germline assignment: CDR1 SNHLY and CDR2 FYNNEI. The CDR3 consists of 18 residues. The V gene lost 1 base and the J gene lost 3 bases, with 22 bases spanning the gap.

This clone was detected once. The chain couples TRBV5-1 to TRBJ2-3; 7 nucleotides match TRBD1. The length of the CDR3 is 12 residues. The J segment lost 8 bases and the V segment lost 4 bases, leaving 4 bases of the junction unmatched. Germline V gives CDR1 SGHRS, CDR2 YFSETQ. The CDR3 nucleotides are TGCGCCAGCAGCCCGGACAGGAGTACGCAGTATTTT. Residues: CASSPDRSTQYF.

The chain combines TRBV13 with TRBJ2-1; a weak D match, TRBD2 (7 bases). V was clipped by 8 bases and J by 5 bases, with 19 bases between them. The CDR3 contains 15 residues. Germline lookup yields CDR1 PRHDT and CDR2 FYEKMQ (reference sequence). CDR3 in amino acids: CASQEGGGPHNEQFF. The CDR3 bases are TGTGCCAGCCAAGAAGGGGGAGGGCCTCACAATGAGCAGTTCTTC.

The chain employs TRBV5-1 and TRBJ2-1; D call uncertain. The CDR3 runs 15 residues. CDR1 and CDR2 (germline): SGHRS, YFSETQ. V was cut by 0 bases and J by 6 bases, with 13 bases left in between. CDR3 protein: CASSLVSSLVNEQFF. CDR3 sequence (DNA): TGCGCCAGCAGCTTGGTGTCCTCTCTCGTCAATGAGCAGTTCTTC.

The J gene is TRBJ2-3, the V gene TRBV27, with D possibly being TRBD1 (5 bases). The length of the CDR3 is 13 residues. Germline CDR1 and CDR2: MNHEY and SMNVEV (reference sequence). V was shortened by 6 bases and J by 5 bases, with 12 bases between the two germline ends. CDR3 coding DNA: TGTGCCAGCAGCCCCTCGGACAAAGATACGCAGTATTTT. Translation: CASSPSDKDTQYF.

The CDR3 reads CASSVDHTDSPLHF. The CDR3 DNA follows: TGTGCCAGCAGCGTAGATCACACCGATTCACCCCTCCACTTT. The rearrangement joins TRBV9 to TRBJ1-6; no firm D call. Germline CDR1 SGDLS, CDR2 YYNGEE. There are 14 residues in the CDR3. V dropped 0 bases and J dropped 8 bases, with 9 bases sitting between them.

This chain links TRBV25-1 with TRBJ1-2; no clear D. Germline lookup yields CDR1 MGHDK and CDR2 SYGVNS. This CDR3 has 13 amino acids. V was pared by 3 bases and J by 8 bases, with 13 bases between. This chain's CDR3 is CASSDLGGKGYTF. As DNA, the CDR3 is TGTGCCAGCAGTGACCTCGGCGGGAAAGGCTACACCTTC.

This chain joins TRBV5-1 and TRBJ1-2; D uncertain. The CDR3 runs to 14 residues. In germline, CDR1 is SGHRS, CDR2 YFSETQ. Trimming stripped 1 base from V and 6 bases from J, with 13 bases between. DNA of the CDR3: TGCGCCAGCAGCTTGCACTGGGGAGGGAATGGCTACACCTTC. Translation: CASSLHWGGNGYTF.

The chain combines TRBV9 with TRBJ2-7, with 9 bases lining up with TRBD2. J gave up 5 bases and V 1 base, and 4 bases lay outside the gene matches. The germline gives CDR1 SGDLS, CDR2 YYNGEE. This CDR3 comprises 14 residues. CDR3: CASSVLVAGDEQYF. The CDR3 bases are TGTGCCAGCAGCGTATTGGTAGCGGGGGACGAGCAGTACTTC.

The CDR3 nucleotides are TGTGCCAGCAGTTACGACCCAGGGGGTAGCCACGAGCAGTACTTC. It translates to CASSYDPGGSHEQYF. The chain uses TRBV6-5 and TRBJ2-7; TRBD1 agrees at 7 bases. Per germline, CDR1 MNHEY and CDR2 SVGAGI. V lost 2 bases to trimming and J lost 5 bases; unmatched junction nucleotides: 9. CDR3 length equals 15 residues.

This sequence joins TRBV21-1 and TRBJ1-2; the table's D call, TRBD1, has no DNA check behind it. TRBV21-1 is a documented pseudogene. This CDR3 has 14 amino acids. CDR3 amino acids: CASINRGGWYGYTF. The CDR3 DNA is TGTGCCAGCATCAACAGGGGCGGATGGTATGGCTACACCTTC.

The chain links TRBV28 to TRBJ1-4; 11 bases fit TRBD1. CDR1 MDHEN and CDR2 SYDVKM come from the germline V gene. The trim removed 4 bases at V and 6 bases at J, leaving 10 bases unmatched. CDR3 size: 17 residues. Here the CDR3 reads CASSSPGQGEPDEKLFF. DNA for the CDR3: TGTGCCAGCAGTTCTCCGGGACAGGGGGAACCGGATGAAAAACTGTTTTTT.

The rearrangement joins TRBV6-5 to TRBJ2-2; D is unclear. V lost 6 bases and J lost 3, with 8 bases in between. Germline CDR1 and CDR2: MNHEY and SVGAGI. The CDR3 has 13 residues. CDR3 amino acids: CASRFSHTGELFF. The CDR3 DNA reads TGTGCCAGCAGGTTCAGTCACACCGGGGAGCTGTTTTTT.

The V call is TRBV6-5, the J call TRBJ1-4; D possibly corresponds to TRBD1 (5 bases). CDR3 size: 15 residues. Germline V gene lookup returns CDR1 MNHEY and CDR2 SVGAGI. V lost 4 bases to trimming and J lost 0 bases, with 9 bases between them. The CDR3, as DNA: TGTGCCAGCAGTTTCCGACAGACAACTAATGAAAAACTGTTTTTT. Protein: CASSFRQTTNEKLFF.

The rearrangement links TRBV7-8 to TRBJ1-3, with no clear D. This CDR3 is built from 14 residues. Trimming left V 0 bases short and J 0 bases short, with 3 bases between. Germline V gene sequence: CDR1 SGHVS, CDR2 FQNEAQ. The CDR3 nucleotides read TGTGCCAGCAGCTTAGCTGCCTCTGGAAACACCATATATTTT. The encoded protein is CASSLAASGNTIYF.

This chain connects TRBV4-1 to TRBJ2-5; 16 nucleotides agree with TRBD2. Trimming took 0 bases from V and 1 from J; bases not matched to a gene: 14. The CDR3 loop spans 22 amino acids. The germline gives CDR1 MGHRA, CDR2 YSYEKL. CDR3 sequence reads: CASSQDPPGTSGRVRPQETQYF. CDR3 bases: TGCGCCAGCAGCCAAGATCCCCCCGGGACTAGCGGGAGGGTCCGCCCCCAAGAGACCCAGTACTTC.

The CDR3 nucleotides read TGTGCCATCAGTGAGTCGTGGGAGACTGAGACCCAGTACTTC. This sequence encodes CAISESWETETQYF. The V gene is TRBV10-3, the J gene TRBJ2-5; weak D call: TRBD2 (5 bases). The V gene lost 0 bases and the J gene lost 5 bases, with 10 bases spanning the gap. CDR3 size: 14 residues. Germline-derived CDR1 and CDR2 are ENHRY and SYGVKD.